The 32 T cell receptor beta chains below were found in one sample sequenced in a study of graft-versus-host responses after intestinal transplantation. Only in-frame clones appear in the TCRdb table, and some are missing; sequencing was by immunoSEQ multiplex PCR. In the table there are 99,000 or so clones, approximately 85% of which are singletons. Sample: PBMCs, taken 255 days after intestinal transplant. These receptors were taken from a human patient who received an intestinal transplant, so some T cells may come from the graft donor.

V usage is TRBV10-2 and J usage is TRBJ1-5; D not certain. Germline CDR1 reads WSHSY; CDR2 reads SAAADI. This CDR3 is built from 14 residues. Trimming took 0 bases from V and 5 from J, leaving 8 bases between them. In nucleotides, the CDR3 is TGCGCCAGCAGTGAGTCGGGGTGGTATCAGCCCCAGCATTTT. Its translation: CASSESGWYQPQHF.

The chain recombines TRBV18 with TRBJ2-2; TRBD1 agrees at 7 bases. With 0 bases clipped from V and 6 bases from J, the junction kept 7 bases outside the gene matches. Germline CDR1 KGHSH, CDR2 LQKENI. The CDR3 is 16 residues long. CDR3: CASSPPATGEPGELFF. In nucleotides, the CDR3 is TGTGCCAGCTCACCACCGGCCACAGGGGAGCCCGGGGAGCTGTTTTTT.

This chain links TRBV19 with TRBJ2-1, with D possibly matching TRBD2 (5 bases). The germline V gene encodes CDR1 LNHDA and CDR2 SQIVND (reference sequence). The CDR3 totals 11 residues. Trimming shortened V by 5 bases and J by 9 bases, and 8 bases separated the two germline ends. This chain's CDR3 is CASSATSEQFF. CDR3 DNA: TGTGCCAGTAGTGCAACTAGTGAGCAGTTCTTC.

V is TRBV11-3 and J is TRBJ1-1, with 7 bases identical to TRBD1. With V trimmed by 5 bases and J by 6 bases, 12 bases remained unmatched. This CDR3 spans 15 amino acids. Germline V gives CDR1 SGHNT, CDR2 YENEEA. CDR3 bases: TGTGCCAGCAGCCCGTCCGGGACAGTTATAGCTGAAGCTTTCTTT. Amino acids: CASSPSGTVIAEAFF.

V gene TRBV27 combines with J gene TRBJ2-3; no definite D call. From germline, CDR1 is MNHEY and CDR2 SMNVEV (reference sequence). The CDR3 spans 14 residues. The V gene lost 3 bases and the J gene lost 5 bases, with 12 bases spanning the gap. The CDR3 here is CASSFSVHRDTQYF. The CDR3 nucleotides read TGTGCCAGCAGTTTTTCAGTTCACCGAGATACGCAGTATTTT.

This clone was found once. The rearrangement uses TRBV6-1 and TRBJ2-1; TRBD1 aligns across 8 bases. There are 16 residues in the CDR3. After removal of 4 bases from V and 2 bases from J, the junction contained 7 bases not matched to a gene. CDR1 is MNHNS, CDR2 SASEGT, per germline. Here the CDR3 reads CASSAPTGGTYNEQFF. For the CDR3, the DNA is TGTGCCAGCAGTGCACCAACAGGGGGTACCTACAATGAGCAGTTCTTC.

This clone was seen just once. The rearrangement uses TRBV5-4 and TRBJ2-5; a possible D gene is TRBD1 (6 bases). With 4 bases removed from V and 3 bases from J, the gap between germline ends came to 10 bases. The CDR3 runs to 13 residues. Germline-derived CDR1 and CDR2 are SGHNT and YYREEE (reference sequence). As DNA, the CDR3 is TGTGCCAGCAGCCGTCGACAGGAAGAGACCCAGTACTTC. Its protein product is CASSRRQEETQYF.

The chain recombines TRBV6-1 with TRBJ1-5, with D tentatively TRBD1 (6 bases). Looked up from germline, CDR1 is MNHNS and CDR2 is SASEGT. Trimming stripped 2 bases from V and 7 bases from J, with 12 bases between. The CDR3 spans 14 residues. CDR3 coding DNA: TGTGCCAGCAGTGAAACGGACAGTGTACAGCCCCAGCATTTT. It specifies CASSETDSVQPQHF.

In this sample, this clone turned up a few times. V gene TRBV19 combines with J gene TRBJ1-5; TRBD1 aligns across 8 bases. From germline, CDR1 is LNHDA and CDR2 SQIVND (reference sequence). The CDR3 spans 11 residues. The CDR3 sequence: CATGEYQPQHF. CDR3 sequence (DNA): TGTGCGACAGGGGAATACCAGCCCCAGCATTTT.

The sample holds a few counts of this clone. The chain uses TRBV5-4 and TRBJ2-4, with 11 bases aligning to TRBD2. The V and J ends lost 5 bases and 5 bases, in that order; junction bases with no gene match: 0. The CDR3 loop spans 13 amino acids. Germline V gene lookup returns CDR1 SGHNT and CDR2 YYREEE (reference sequence). DNA of the CDR3: TGTGCCAGCAGACTAGCGGGAGAAAACATTCAGTACTTC. It yields the protein CASRLAGENIQYF.

This chain uses TRBV28 with TRBJ1-6; a possible D gene is TRBD1 (6 bases). With 5 bases removed from V and 10 bases from J, the gap between germline ends came to 18 bases. This CDR3 region has 15 residues. CDR1 and CDR2 from the germline V gene are MDHEN and SYDVKM. The CDR3, as DNA: TGTGCCAGCAGTCCCCCCCGGGGGCAAAGATCACCCCTCCACTTT. Protein: CASSPPRGQRSPLHF. The whole variable domain, filled in from reference TRBV28 and TRBJ1-6, reads DVKVTQSSRYLVKRTGEKVFLECVQDMDHENMFWYRQDPGLGLRLIYFSYDVKMKEKGDIPEGYSVSREKKERFSLILESASTNQTSMYLCASSPPRGQRSPLHFGNGTRLTVT.

The chain employs TRBV5-8 and TRBJ1-1, with D unresolved. The CDR3 totals 13 residues. V dropped 2 bases and J dropped 1 base, with 6 bases sitting between them. The germline V gene has CDR1 SGHTS and CDR2 YDEGEE. The CDR3 sequence is CASSFRENTEAFF. CDR3 in DNA: TGTGCCAGCAGCTTCCGGGAGAACACTGAAGCTTTCTTT.

The chain carries TRBV6-5 and TRBJ1-5, with D unclear. The V gene lost 5 bases and the J gene lost 7 bases, with 12 bases spanning the gap. Germline loops: CDR1 MNHEY, CDR2 SVGAGI. The CDR3 totals 13 residues. As DNA, the CDR3 is TGTGCCAGCAGTGAGGGAGGCGGCCAGCCCCAGCATTTT. This encodes CASSEGGGQPQHF.

CDR3 bases: TGTGCCAGCAGCTTGACGGGACAACCGACCCAGTACTTC. Its translation: CASSLTGQPTQYF. This chain connects TRBV11-1 to TRBJ2-5, with D possibly TRBD1 on 6 matching bases. The V and J ends lost 3 bases and 7 bases respectively, with 12 bases between them. The V gene's germline CDR1 is SGHAT and CDR2 FQDESV (reference sequence). The CDR3 consists of 13 residues.

This chain joins TRBV28 and TRBJ1-1; maybe TRBD1 (5 bases). CDR3 length: 13 amino acids. Germline loops: CDR1 MDHEN, CDR2 SYDVKM. The germline V and J ends were trimmed by 1 base and 12 bases, with 15 bases remaining between them. The CDR3 bases are TGTGCCAGCAGTTTATCCGGGAGGGGTGGGCCTTTCTTT. Its protein product is CASSLSGRGGPFF.

The chain links TRBV7-9 to TRBJ2-5; no firm D call. Trimming removed 3 bases from V and 5 bases from J, with 13 bases in between. Germline lookup yields CDR1 SEHNR and CDR2 FQNEAQ (reference sequence). There are 14 residues in the CDR3. CDR3 sequence reads: CASSLADQGETQYF. The CDR3, as DNA: TGTGCCAGCAGCTTGGCCGATCAAGGGGAGACCCAGTACTTC.

V gene TRBV29-1 combines with J gene TRBJ2-3, with 12 positions matching TRBD2. Germline V CDR1 and CDR2: SQVTM, ANQGSEA. V was pared by 8 bases and J by 2 bases, with 14 bases of the junction left unmatched. This CDR3 contains 17 residues. CDR3 bases: TGCAGCTCCAAAACCGCCGGGACTAGCGGGCACACAGATACGCAGTATTTT. Its protein is CSSKTAGTSGHTDTQYF.

The rearrangement joins TRBV6-1 to TRBJ2-4; the D is unclear. The germline CDR1 and CDR2 sequences are MNHNS and SASEGT. The CDR3 is 13 residues long. V shed 4 bases and J shed 9 bases, with 13 bases lying between them. The CDR3 bases are TGTGCCAGCAGTGCATCTCCCTCCGGCATTCAGTACTTC. Its translation is CASSASPSGIQYF.

This chain connects TRBV4-1 to TRBJ1-4; TRBD1 matches 9 bases. J was trimmed by 7 bases and V by 2 bases; bases with no gene match: 8. Germline assignment: CDR1 MGHRA and CDR2 YSYEKL. CDR3 length: 16 amino acids. CDR3 amino acids: CASSQLGTGKSEKLFF. The CDR3 nucleotides are TGCGCCAGCAGCCAACTAGGGACAGGGAAGAGTGAAAAACTGTTTTTT.

V gene TRBV7-8 combines with J gene TRBJ2-7; TRBD1 matches at 7 bases. The CDR3 runs to 12 residues. V trimming: 3 bases; J trimming: 6 bases; junction bases outside the gene matches: 2. Germline V lookup: CDR1 SGHVS, CDR2 FQNEAQ. CDR3 bases: TGTGCCAGCAGCTTCCCAGGGGGCGAGCAGTACGTC. It codes for CASSFPGGEQYV.

The CDR3 is CASSLEGGRAETQYF. CDR3 in DNA: TGCGCCAGCAGCTTGGAGGGCGGTAGGGCAGAGACCCAGTACTTC. The gene calls are TRBV5-1 and TRBJ2-5; no clear D gene. This CDR3 has 15 amino acids. CDR1 and CDR2 from the germline V gene are SGHRS and YFSETQ. With 0 bases removed from V and 4 bases from J, the gap between germline ends came to 13 bases.

This chain uses TRBV7-9 with TRBJ2-7; 10 bases are shared with TRBD1. After removal of 3 bases from V and 7 bases from J, the junction contained 15 bases not matched to a gene. The CDR3 loop spans 17 amino acids. CDR1 SEHNR and CDR2 FQNEAQ come from the germline V gene (reference sequence). This CDR3 reads CASSFGGRDRGPKEQYV. Written as DNA, the CDR3 is TGTGCCAGCAGCTTCGGGGGAAGGGACAGGGGCCCTAAAGAGCAGTACGTC.

This chain joins TRBV25-1 and TRBJ2-3, with TRBD1 identical over 7 bases. This CDR3 region has 17 residues. Germline assignment: CDR1 MGHDK and CDR2 SYGVNS. The ends lost 1 base at V and 1 base at J; junction bases unmatched: 8. The CDR3 DNA reads TGTGCCAGCAGTGAATGGGTGAGGGGGCTCGGCACAGATACGCAGTATTTT. Residues: CASSEWVRGLGTDTQYF.

This clone was detected once. The chain links TRBV6-1 to TRBJ2-2; D is perhaps TRBD1 (6 bases). The CDR3 length is 15 residues. Trimming pared 6 bases from V and 1 base from J, leaving 12 bases between. Germline values: CDR1 MNHNS, CDR2 SASEGT. The DNA of the CDR3 is TGTGCCAGCAGGGTTGACAGGAGGAACACCGGGGAGCTGTTTTTT. This encodes CASRVDRRNTGELFF.

V is TRBV28 and J is TRBJ2-1, with D perhaps matching TRBD1 (6 bases). The CDR3 spans 12 residues. The germline CDR1 and CDR2 sequences are MDHEN and SYDVKM. V was pared by 6 bases and J by 10 bases, with 13 bases between. The CDR3 bases are TGTGCCAGCAGATACAGGGATGGGGAGCAGTTCTTC. Translation gives CASRYRDGEQFF.

V usage is TRBV6-6 and J usage is TRBJ2-7; D is possibly TRBD1 (6 bases). The CDR3 is 13 amino acids. Deletions cut 8 bases from V and 3 bases from J, with 14 bases between. Germline values: CDR1 MNHNY, CDR2 SVGAGI (reference sequence). CDR3 in DNA: TGTGCCAGCCGTGGGACACATGACTACGAGCAGTACTTC. It is translated as CASRGTHDYEQYF.

A note on this clone: Other DNA sequences from this sample encode an identical CDR3 as well. The chain is built from TRBV7-9 and TRBJ2-7; TRBD1 matches at 8 bases. V lost 5 bases and J lost 3; bases outside the gene matches: 3. The V gene's germline CDR1 is SEHNR and CDR2 FQNEAQ (reference sequence). This CDR3 spans 13 amino acids. The DNA for the CDR3 is TGTGCCAGCAGCCCCGGACAGGGCTACGAGCAGTACTTC. Its protein is CASSPGQGYEQYF.

The chain joins TRBV7-9 to TRBJ1-1; no definite D call. The CDR3 has 14 amino acids. The V end lost 1 base, the J end lost 5 bases, and 11 bases lay between the germline ends. CDR1 is SEHNR and CDR2 is FQNEAQ in the germline V gene (reference sequence). The chain's CDR3 is CASSLVLPLTEAFF. The DNA of the CDR3 is TGTGCCAGCAGCTTAGTCCTTCCATTGACTGAAGCTTTCTTT.

This clone was observed once. The chain carries TRBV6-1 and TRBJ2-5; D is tentatively TRBD1 or TRBD2 (5 bases each). This CDR3 is built from 15 residues. Germline V lookup: CDR1 MNHNS, CDR2 SASEGT. The ends were cut back, 2 bases at V and 1 base at J, with 11 bases in the middle. For the CDR3, the DNA is TGTGCCAGCAGTGAATTGACTGGGGGCCAAGAGACCCAGTACTTC. It codes for CASSELTGGQETQYF.

This sequence joins TRBV7-3 and TRBJ1-4, with D uncertain. This CDR3 region has 15 residues. Germline V gives CDR1 SGHTA, CDR2 FQGTGA. The V end was cut by 7 bases, the J end by 7 bases, with 19 bases between. DNA of the CDR3: TGTGCCAGCAAGGGCTCGGGGAGGGCCCTTGAAAAACTGTTTTTT. Translating gives CASKGSGRALEKLFF.

The chain joins TRBV6-6 to TRBJ1-5; D remains ambiguous. Trimming removed 6 bases at V and 2 bases at J, with 17 bases between. This CDR3 region has 16 residues. Germline V gives CDR1 MNHNY, CDR2 SVGAGI (reference sequence). Here the CDR3 reads CASSFSPSGGNQPQHF. The CDR3 DNA reads TGTGCCAGCAGCTTTTCTCCCTCTGGGGGCAATCAGCCCCAGCATTTT.

The gene calls are TRBV5-1 and TRBJ1-3, with D unclear. The CDR3 length is 13 residues. The germline V gene has CDR1 SGHRS and CDR2 YFSETQ. Trimming pared 0 bases from V and 8 bases from J, leaving 9 bases between. The CDR3 DNA reads as TGCGCCAGCAGCTTGGGCGGGTTGGACACCATATATTTT. Amino acids: CASSLGGLDTIYF. Supplemented by reference TRBV5-1 and TRBJ1-3, the full variable domain reads KAGVTQTPRYLIKTRGQQVTLSCSPISGHRSVSWYQQTPGQGLQFLFEYFSETQRNKGNFPGRFSGRQFSNSRSEMNVSTLELGDSALYLCASSLGGLDTIYFGEGSWLTVV.